This T cell receptor (beta chain) was identified during a study of PD-L1 blockade in urothelial cancer. Overall study: Each patient had 0 to 3 earlier chemotherapy regimens.

The protocol was immunoSEQ multiplex PCR, while the TCRdb copy is restricted to in-frame clones and leaves out a portion. The data show 50,000 or so clones, approximately 83% seen once. Source: PBMCs, taken around atezolizumab (anti-PD-L1) treatment. The source is a man aged 55 to 69 with urothelial cancer.

CDR3 bases: TGTGCCAGCAGCCGGGACAGGGGGATCTATGGCTACACCTTC. Residues: CASSRDRGIYGYTF. This sequence joins TRBV7-8 and TRBJ1-2; 11 bases match TRBD1. This CDR3 has 14 residues. Germline V gives CDR1 SGHVS, CDR2 FQNEAQ. The V gene end was trimmed by 5 bases and the J gene end by 4 bases; junction bases not matched to a gene: 3.